This is a list of T cell receptor beta chains from one sample in a study of long-term antiretroviral therapy in people with HIV. Only in-frame clones appear in the TCRdb table, and some are missing; sequencing was by immunoSEQ multiplex PCR. Among some 18,000 clones listed, more than 70% were seen once. The material sequenced was unsorted PBMCs, taken 0.1 years before starting antiretroviral therapy. These receptors were obtained from a man aged 18 to 29 with HIV. Both conserved end residues are part of each CDR3. A D gene is named only where the DNA matches it firmly. A clone size is listed for some rows: how often the clone was seen (once, few, many), or a class if it is expanded.

abundance	v_gene	j_gene	d_gene	CDR3nt	CDR3aa
-	TRBV6-1	TRBJ2-7	TRBD2	TGTGCCAGCAGTGTAAGCGGGGGACACGCCTACGAGCAGTACTTC	CASSVSGGHAYEQYF
-	TRBV28	TRBJ2-3	-	TGTGCCAGCAGCCCAGGTTTAGGTACCTTGCGCACAGATACGCAGTATTTT	CASSPGLGTLRTDTQYF
-	TRBV11-2	TRBJ1-1	-	TGTGCCAGCAGCTTAGAGTCAAGTATGAACACTGAAGCTTTCTTT	CASSLESSMNTEAFF
few	TRBV7-9	TRBJ2-5	-	TGTGCCAGCAGCTTAGGAGGGGCGGGGGAGACCCAGTACTTC	CASSLGGAGETQYF
-	TRBV9	TRBJ2-7	TRBD2	TGTGCCAGCAGCGTAGAAGGCGGGAGCTCCTACGAGCAGTACTTC	CASSVEGGSSYEQYF
-	TRBV5-1	TRBJ1-4	-	TGCGCCAGCAGCTTGGCCCAGGACGGCCCCGAAAAACTGTTTTTT	CASSLAQDGPEKLFF
-	TRBV7-9	TRBJ1-2	TRBD1	TGTGCCAGCAGCCGGGGACAGGGGGCTAACTATGGCTACACCTTC	CASSRGQGANYGYTF
-	TRBV7-9	TRBJ2-3	-	TGTGCCAGCAGCCGCCTACGAGATACGCAGTATTTT	CASSRLRDTQYF
once	TRBV28	TRBJ1-1	-	TGTGCCAGCAGTTTACCGGGACACCTGTGGACTGAAGCTTTCTTT	CASSLPGHLWTEAFF
-	TRBV27	TRBJ2-2	TRBD1	TGTGCCAGCAGTTTCGAGGGGGCCGGGCTCGTGGACACCGGGGAGCTGTTTTTT	CASSFEGAGLVDTGELFF
-	TRBV5-1	TRBJ2-2	TRBD1	TGCGCCAGCAGCCCCCGGACAGGGGTGTGGACCGGGGAGCTGTTTTTT	CASSPRTGVWTGELFF
-	TRBV28	TRBJ1-2	-	TGTGCCAGCAGTTCAAAGGGGTTTAATGGCTACACCTTC	CASSSKGFNGYTF
few	TRBV19	TRBJ1-3	TRBD1	TGTGCCAGTAGTCGACAGGGAGAGAGCTCTGGAAACACCATATATTTT	CASSRQGESSGNTIYF
-	TRBV25-1	TRBJ2-3	TRBD2	TGTGCCAGCAGTGAGACTAGCGGGAGAAGCCCGTATTTT	CASSETSGRSPYF
-	TRBV5-6	TRBJ2-7	-	TGTGCCAGCAGCTTGGGGGTAGGGGTATTTCGATCCTACGAGCAGTACTTC	CASSLGVGVFRSYEQYF
-	TRBV21-1	TRBJ1-2	-	TGTGCCAGCAGCAAACCCACGGTTTCTGTACAGGCCCTAGGGTATGGCTACACCTTC	CASSKPTVSVQALGYGYTF
-	TRBV29-1	TRBJ2-2	-	TGCAGCGTGGGGGGAGCCGGGGAGCTGTTTTTT	CSVGGAGELFF
-	TRBV9	TRBJ2-1	TRBD2	TGTGCCAGCAGCGTAGCAGCGGGGCGGAATGAGCAGTTCTTC	CASSVAAGRNEQFF
-	TRBV28	TRBJ2-5	-	TGTGCCAGCAGTCCCCGTTCCACGGAGGAAGAGACCCAGTACTTC	CASSPRSTEEETQYF
once	TRBV7-6	TRBJ2-3	TRBD1	TGTGCCAGCAGGAGTGGGACAGGGGAGGATACGCAGTATTTT	CASRSGTGEDTQYF
-	TRBV10-3	TRBJ2-7	-	TGTGCCATCGGGGGCCAAGGCAAATACGAGCAGTACTTC	CAIGGQGKYEQYF
-	TRBV5-4	TRBJ1-2	-	TGTGCCAGCACCGACCCCATGGGGGGTAACTATGGCTACACCTTC	CASTDPMGGNYGYTF
-	TRBV11-3	TRBJ2-1	TRBD2	TGTGCCAGCAGCTTAGGTGCGGGGGGGCCGATAGATGAGCAGTTCTTC	CASSLGAGGPIDEQFF
few	TRBV5-4	TRBJ2-7	TRBD2	TGTGCCAGCAGCCTCGGGGGGAGACTCTCCTACGAGCAGTACTTC	CASSLGGRLSYEQYF
-	TRBV19	TRBJ1-3	TRBD1	TGTGCCACCGCGGACAGGGGGCGCTCTGGAAACACCATATATTTT	CATADRGRSGNTIYF
-	TRBV29-1	TRBJ2-6	-	TGCAGCGCTTTCGGGGATGTGGACTCTGGGGCCAACGTCCTGACTTTC	CSAFGDVDSGANVLTF
-	TRBV28	TRBJ2-4	TRBD2	TGTGCCAGCGGAGAACGTGCGGTAGCGGGAGGCAGGGACATTCAGTACTTC	CASGERAVAGGRDIQYF
-	TRBV11-1	TRBJ1-4	-	TGTGCCAGCAGCAGGGGCGTCGGGGGCGCGGGTGAAAAACTGTTTTTT	CASSRGVGGAGEKLFF
-	TRBV5-4	TRBJ2-3	-	TGTGCCAGCAGCTCTCGAGTAGCTAGGACAGATACGCAGTATTTT	CASSSRVARTDTQYF
-	TRBV25-1	TRBJ1-6	-	TGTGCCAGCAGTGAATCTCGGACAGCCAATTCACCCCTCCACTTT	CASSESRTANSPLHF
-	TRBV9	TRBJ2-7	TRBD1	TGTGCCAGCAGCCCTGACAGGGGCCGCGAGCAGTACTTC	CASSPDRGREQYF
-	TRBV10-1	TRBJ2-1	-	TGCGCCTTAGATACCGGGACATCACCTTACAATGAGCAGTTCTTC	CALDTGTSPYNEQFF